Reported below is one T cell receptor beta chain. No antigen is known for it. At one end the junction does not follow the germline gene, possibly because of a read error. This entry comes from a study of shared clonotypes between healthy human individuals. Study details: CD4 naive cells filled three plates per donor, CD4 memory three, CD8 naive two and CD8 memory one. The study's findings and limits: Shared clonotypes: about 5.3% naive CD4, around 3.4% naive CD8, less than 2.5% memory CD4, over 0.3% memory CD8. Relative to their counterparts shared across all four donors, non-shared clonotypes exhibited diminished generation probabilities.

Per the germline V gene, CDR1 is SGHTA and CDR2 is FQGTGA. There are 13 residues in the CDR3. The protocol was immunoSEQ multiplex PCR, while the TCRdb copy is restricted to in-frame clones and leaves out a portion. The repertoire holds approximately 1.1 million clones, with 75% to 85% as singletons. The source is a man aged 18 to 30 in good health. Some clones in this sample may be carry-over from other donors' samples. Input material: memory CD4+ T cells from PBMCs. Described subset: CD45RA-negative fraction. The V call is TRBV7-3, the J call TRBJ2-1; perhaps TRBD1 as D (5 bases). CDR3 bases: TGTGCCAGCAGCCGACTCCAGGGTTACCCTAAGGTCTTC. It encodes CASSRLQGYPKVF.